This entry is about one TCR beta chain. This record belongs to a study of OX40 agonist ivuxolimab in advanced cancers. Looking at the study overall: In this trial design, patients received ivuxolimab intravenously at 0.01 to 10 mg/kg every 2 weeks.

Individuals having autoimmune disease history or systemic immunosuppression were not enrolled. The assay was immunoSEQ multiplex PCR, and TCRdb's table has in-frame clones only and misses some. The sample has under 80,000 clones, 85% seen once. Sequencing was performed on CD4+ or CD8+ T cells sorted from blood, taken in a trial of the OX40 agonist ivuxolimab. This sequence was found in an adult with an advanced solid tumor such as melanoma, head and neck, liver or kidney cancer.

The chain's CDR3 is CASSQEGSRGQFF. The CDR3 DNA sequence: TGTGCCAGCAGCCAAGAAGGTTCGCGAGGGCAGTTCTTC. The chain couples TRBV4-2 to TRBJ2-1, with D unclear. The germline V gene encodes CDR1 LGHNA and CDR2 YNFKEQ. The CDR3 loop spans 13 amino acids. Between the trimmed V and J ends, which lost 0 bases and 12 bases, there was a span of 12 bases.